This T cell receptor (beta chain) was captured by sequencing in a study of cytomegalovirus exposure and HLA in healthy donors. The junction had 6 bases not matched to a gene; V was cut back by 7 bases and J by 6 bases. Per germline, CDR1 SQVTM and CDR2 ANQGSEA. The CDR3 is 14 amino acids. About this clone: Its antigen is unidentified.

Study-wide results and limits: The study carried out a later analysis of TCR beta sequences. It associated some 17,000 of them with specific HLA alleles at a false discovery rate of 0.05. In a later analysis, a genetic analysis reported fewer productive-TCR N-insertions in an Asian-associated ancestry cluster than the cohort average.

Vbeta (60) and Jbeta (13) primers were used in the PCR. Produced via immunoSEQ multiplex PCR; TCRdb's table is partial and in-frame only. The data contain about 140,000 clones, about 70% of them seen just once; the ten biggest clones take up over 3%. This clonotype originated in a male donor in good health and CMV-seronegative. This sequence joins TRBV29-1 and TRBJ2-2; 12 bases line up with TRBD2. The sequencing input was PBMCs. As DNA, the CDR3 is TGCAGCGCCATACTAGCGGGAGGACCCGGGGAGCTGTTTTTT. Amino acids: CSAILAGGPGELFF.